These 24 T cell receptor beta chains share one sample of origin, sequenced in a study of PD-L1 blockade in urothelial cancer. TCRdb keeps only in-frame clones here, not all; method: immunoSEQ multiplex PCR. The sample holds around 100,000 clones, 85% to 90% seen once. The sample's time point: pretreatment peripheral blood. Here the sequenced sample was PBMCs, taken around atezolizumab (anti-PD-L1) treatment. The source of these receptors is a man in his sixties with urothelial cancer.

V gene TRBV5-4 combines with J gene TRBJ1-1; 11 positions agree with TRBD1. Germline V lookup: CDR1 SGHNT, CDR2 YYREEE (reference sequence). The CDR3 sequence is 16 residues long. V was pared by 0 bases and J by 11 bases, with 12 bases of the junction left unmatched. In DNA, the CDR3 is TGTGCCAGCAGCTTGGATTACGGGGACAGGGGGAAATTGGCTTTCTTT. Translating gives CASSLDYGDRGKLAFF.

V is TRBV6-1 and J is TRBJ2-3; unclear D gene. CDR1 and CDR2 from the germline V gene are MNHNS and SASEGT. Trimming stripped 6 bases from V and 5 bases from J, with 6 bases between. This CDR3 contains 11 residues. The CDR3 sequence: CASSYRDTQYF. CDR3 DNA: TGTGCCAGCAGCTACAGAGATACGCAGTATTTT.

The chain couples TRBV18 to TRBJ2-6; 8 bases fit TRBD2. Trimming at V came to 0 bases and at J to 0 bases, leaving 4 bases not matched to a gene. Germline V gene sequence: CDR1 KGHSH, CDR2 LQKENI. The CDR3 sequence is 18 residues long. In DNA form, the CDR3 reads TGTGCCAGCTCACCACCCGGGACTAGATCCTCTGGGGCCAACGTCCTGACTTTC. Its protein is CASSPPGTRSSGANVLTF. Combining the CDR3 with reference TRBV18 and TRBJ2-6 gives the whole variable domain NAGVMQNPRHLVRRRGQEARLRCSPMKGHSHVYWYRQLPEEGLKFMVYLQKENIIDESGMPKERFSAEFPKEGPSILRIQQVVRGDSAAYFCASSPPGTRSSGANVLTFGAGSRLTVL.

The gene calls are TRBV9 and TRBJ1-6, with 9 bases that match TRBD1. Germline V gives CDR1 SGDLS, CDR2 YYNGEE. V dropped 3 bases and J dropped 5; count of bases not matched to a gene: 6. The CDR3 totals 16 residues. In DNA form, the CDR3 reads TGTGCCAGCAGCGATCCAGGACAGGGGCATAATTCACCCCTCCACTTT. Amino acids: CASSDPGQGHNSPLHF.

V gene TRBV9 combines with J gene TRBJ2-2; TRBD1 aligns across 10 bases. Germline assignment: CDR1 SGDLS and CDR2 YYNGEE. Trimming cost V 0 bases and J 5 bases; bases outside gene matches: 10. The CDR3 is 18 residues long. The CDR3, as DNA: TGTGCCAGCAGCGTAGAATGGACAGGGGGTCGGACGACCGGGGAGCTGTTTTTT. Amino acid sequence: CASSVEWTGGRTTGELFF.

This chain links TRBV9 with TRBJ2-7; D unclear. The V end was cut by 0 bases, the J end by 0 bases, with 7 bases between. The CDR3 is 14 residues long. Germline CDR1 and CDR2: SGDLS and YYNGEE. The CDR3 region is CASSVDPSSYEQYF. Written as DNA, the CDR3 is TGTGCCAGCAGCGTAGACCCGAGCTCCTACGAGCAGTACTTC.

The rearrangement links TRBV5-1 to TRBJ2-1; 8 nucleotides match TRBD2. With 0 bases clipped from V and 6 bases from J, the junction kept 2 bases outside the gene matches. CDR3 length: 14 residues. Germline CDR1 reads SGHRS; CDR2 reads YFSETQ. The CDR3 sequence is CASSLAAGGNEQFF. The DNA for the CDR3 is TGCGCCAGCAGCTTGGCGGCGGGGGGCAATGAGCAGTTCTTC.

The rearrangement links TRBV11-3 to TRBJ2-3; 8 bases line up with TRBD2. V shed 4 bases, J shed 4 bases, and the junction held 4 bases outside the gene matches. This CDR3 is built from 14 residues. CDR1 is SGHNT and CDR2 is YENEEA in the germline V gene. The CDR3 region is CASSSGGPADTQYF. For the CDR3, the DNA is TGTGCCAGCAGCTCGGGGGGGCCCGCAGATACGCAGTATTTT.

The CDR3 sequence is CASSSDKHNEQFF. The CDR3 DNA reads TGTGCCAGCAGCTCGGACAAACACAATGAGCAGTTCTTC. The chain combines TRBV5-4 with TRBJ2-1, with a tentative D call TRBD1 (5 bases). V gave up 3 bases and J gave up 5 bases, with 9 bases separating them. The CDR3 spans 13 residues. Germline CDR1 reads SGHNT; CDR2 reads YYREEE (reference sequence).

CDR3 sequence: CASSIQGQGGWSTEAFF. DNA for the CDR3: TGTGCCAGTAGTATTCAGGGACAGGGAGGGTGGAGCACTGAAGCTTTCTTT. This chain joins TRBV19 and TRBJ1-1; 9 bases align to TRBD1. The CDR3 is 17 residues long. Germline V gene sequence: CDR1 LNHDA, CDR2 SQIVND (reference sequence). After removal of 3 bases from V and 4 bases from J, the junction contained 12 bases not matched to a gene.

This chain connects TRBV4-2 to TRBJ1-2; D possibly corresponds to TRBD1 (6 bases). Per germline, CDR1 LGHNA and CDR2 YNFKEQ. This CDR3 region has 17 residues. V shed 2 bases and J shed 8 bases, with 24 bases lying between them. The CDR3 DNA follows: TGTGCCAGCAGCCAACCGCAAGGCCAGGGACACCTCTTGGGCTACACCTTC. Its translation: CASSQPQGQGHLLGYTF.

The rearrangement uses TRBV25-1 and TRBJ2-7, with a weak D call TRBD1 (6 bases). Looked up from germline, CDR1 is MGHDK and CDR2 is SYGVNS. This CDR3 spans 15 amino acids. V lost 4 bases and J lost 6, with 19 bases in between. The CDR3, as DNA: TGTGCCAGCAGTGGGGCAGGGGTTGTATCGGGCGAGCAGTACTTC. As protein: CASSGAGVVSGEQYF.

This clone was observed a single time. This chain connects TRBV18 to TRBJ2-1, with 7 bases aligning to TRBD1. The V gene's germline CDR1 is KGHSH and CDR2 LQKENI. Losses at the gene ends were 0 bases for V and 4 bases for J; bases not matched to a gene: 3. CDR3 length: 15 residues. CDR3 protein: CASSPPPGGYNEQFF. The DNA of the CDR3 is TGTGCCAGCTCACCACCCCCAGGGGGATACAATGAGCAGTTCTTC.

The J gene is TRBJ1-2, the V gene TRBV5-5, with D perhaps TRBD1 (6 bases). Looked up from germline, CDR1 is SGHKS and CDR2 is YYEKEE (reference sequence). V lost 4 bases and J lost 6, with 13 bases in between. The CDR3 is 13 amino acids. The CDR3 sequence is CASSLQGDDGYTF. The CDR3 bases are TGTGCCAGCAGCCTACAGGGTGACGATGGCTACACCTTC.

The V gene is TRBV21-1, the J gene TRBJ2-7; the table's D call, TRBD1, was not checked against the DNA. TRBV21-1 is labeled a pseudogene. The length of the CDR3 is 15 residues. CDR3 nucleotide sequence: TGTGCCAGCAGCAAAGAGGGGTTGACTCGAGGGGGTTGGTACTTC. This sequence encodes CASSKEGLTRGGWYF.

J is TRBJ2-3 and V is TRBV7-8, with a tentative D call TRBD1 (6 bases). The V end lost 5 bases, the J end lost 4 bases, and 13 bases lay between the germline ends. CDR1 is SGHVS and CDR2 is FQNEAQ in the germline V gene. The CDR3 consists of 14 residues. The CDR3 DNA reads as TGTGCCAGCAGCCAGAGAAGGGGGTCAGATACGCAGTATTTT. This sequence encodes CASSQRRGSDTQYF.

This rearrangement joins TRBV4-1 to TRBJ1-1; D is undetermined. This CDR3 region has 13 residues. Trimming pared 4 bases from V and 1 base from J, leaving 7 bases between. From germline, CDR1 is MGHRA and CDR2 YSYEKL. The CDR3 here is CASSPPGNTEAFF. CDR3 DNA: TGCGCCAGCAGCCCACCGGGGAACACTGAAGCTTTCTTT.

The rearrangement joins TRBV28 to TRBJ2-7; no clear D gene. Trimming took off 5 bases at V and 0 bases at J, with 14 bases between the two ends. The CDR3 is 15 residues long. Germline V CDR1 and CDR2: MDHEN, SYDVKM. The CDR3 sequence: CASSPRYTVSYEQYF. The CDR3 DNA sequence: TGTGCCAGCAGTCCTAGGTATACGGTCTCCTACGAGCAGTACTTC.

The V and J genes are TRBV7-3 and TRBJ2-1; 16 bases are a match to TRBD2. V shed 4 bases and J 16 bases; nucleotides not matched to a gene: 7. Germline V gene data show CDR1 as SGHTA and CDR2 as FQGTGA. The CDR3 loop spans 14 amino acids. CDR3 coding DNA: TGTGCCAGCAGCTCCGGGACTAGCGGGGGGGGTTTCTTCTTC. Translating it yields CASSSGTSGGGFFF.

Concerning this clone itself: The junction and the germline gene differ at one end; a read error may be behind it. The V and J genes are TRBV7-2 and TRBJ1-4; 9 nucleotides line up with TRBD1. This CDR3 spans 15 amino acids. Germline V lookup: CDR1 SGHTA, CDR2 FQGNSA. The CDR3 DNA reads TGTGCCAGCAGTTTAGGACAGGGGCGAAATGAAAAACTGTTTTTT. Translating it yields CASSLGQGRNEKLFF. Drawing the rest from reference TRBV7-2 and TRBJ1-4, the complete variable domain is GAGVSQSPSNKVTEKGKDVELRCDPISGHTALYWYRQSLGQGLEFLIYFQGNSAPDKSGLPSDRFSAERTGGSVSTLTIQRTQQEDSAVYLCASSLGQGRNEKLFFGSGTQLSVL.

The chain combines TRBV19 with TRBJ2-2; 8 bases line up with TRBD2. The CDR3 is made up of 14 amino acids. Germline CDR1 reads LNHDA; CDR2 reads SQIVND (reference sequence). After removal of 11 bases from V and 5 bases from J, the junction contained 10 bases not matched to a gene. The CDR3, as DNA: TGTGCCTCCTCTAAGACTAGCGCAACCGGGGAGCTGTTTTTT. Translated: CASSKTSATGELFF.

The chain employs TRBV2 and TRBJ2-7; TRBD1 might be the D (6 bases). Germline CDR1 and CDR2: SNHLY and FYNNEI. Trimming removed 7 bases at V and 3 bases at J, with 13 bases between. This CDR3 has 13 residues. The CDR3 loop reads CASKQGVVYEQYF. Here the CDR3 DNA reads TGTGCCAGCAAACAGGGAGTTGTCTACGAGCAGTACTTC.

V and J are TRBV2 and TRBJ1-1, with D unclear. Germline loops: CDR1 SNHLY, CDR2 FYNNEI. With 10 bases removed from V and 2 bases from J, the gap between germline ends came to 8 bases. The CDR3 covers 11 residues. The CDR3 sequence is CATLSNTEAFF. The DNA of the CDR3 is TGTGCCACCCTAAGCAACACTGAAGCTTTCTTT.

A remark on this clone: This sample also contains other DNA sequences that code for the same CDR3. The V gene is TRBV18, the J gene TRBJ1-4; no clear D gene. There are 15 residues in the CDR3. The germline CDR1 and CDR2 sequences are KGHSH and LQKENI. The V end was cut by 1 base, the J end by 0 bases, with 6 bases between. CDR3 protein: CASSPLSATNEKLFF. DNA of the CDR3: TGTGCCAGCTCACCACTGTCGGCAACTAATGAAAAACTGTTTTTT.